This T cell receptor beta chain originates from a study of human T cells and chemical hapten exposure. The CDR3 has 16 residues. Germline V lookup: CDR1 MDHEN, CDR2 SYDVKM. V shed 2 bases and J shed 5 bases, with 18 bases lying between them. Time point here: patch test 3, about 24 weeks after DPC sensitization. Treatment: therapeutic diphenylcyclopropenone sensitization with weekly scalp DPC. TCRdb re-analysed the RACE reads in MiXCR, keeping a single row per CDR3 protein. The table lists 85,000 to 100,000 distinct CDR3 sequences, 27% of them singletons. The clonotype originates from a man aged 40-50 years with alopecia areata. Some clones in this sample may be carry-over from other donors' samples. The chain employs TRBV28 and TRBJ2-5; D call uncertain. Sequencing used whole blood, obtained in connection with sensitization to the hapten diphenylcyclopropenone (DPC). CDR3 coding DNA: TGTGCCAGCAGTTTAGTCGGCCGCGTCAAGTCGGAGACCCAGTACTTC. Encoded protein: CASSLVGRVKSETQYF.